The next 23 T cell receptor beta chains were all read from a single sample in a study of blood T cell repertoires in COVID-19. Assay: immunoSEQ multiplex PCR; the TCRdb copy retains only in-frame clones and omits some. The top ten clones hold 13% to 15% of a sample with 150,000 to 200,000 clones, roughly 80% of them seen once. The sample was peripheral blood. The source of these receptors is a man aged 18-30 years with active or convalescent COVID-19.

V and J are TRBV28 and TRBJ2-2, with TRBD1 matching 8 bases. J lost 3 bases, V lost 4 bases, and 7 bases had no gene match. The CDR3 totals 16 residues. Germline lookup yields CDR1 MDHEN and CDR2 SYDVKM. DNA of the CDR3: TGTGCCAGCAGTTCAGGAAGGACAGGGTACACCGGGGAGCTGTTTTTT. Amino acids: CASSSGRTGYTGELFF. Full variable domain (outside the CDR3, taken from reference TRBV28 and TRBJ2-2): DVKVTQSSRYLVKRTGEKVFLECVQDMDHENMFWYRQDPGLGLRLIYFSYDVKMKEKGDIPEGYSVSREKKERFSLILESASTNQTSMYLCASSSGRTGYTGELFFGEGSRLTVL.

The rearrangement uses TRBV14 and TRBJ1-2, with 10 positions matching TRBD1. V shed 4 bases, J shed 8 bases, and the junction held 13 bases outside the gene matches. CDR3 length: 16 amino acids. Germline loops: CDR1 SGHDN, CDR2 FVKESK. As DNA, the CDR3 is TGTGCCAGCAGCCGTATATCTGACAGGGACAGGGGAGGCTACACCTTC. Its protein product is CASSRISDRDRGGYTF.

V and J are TRBV6-2 or TRBV6-3 and TRBJ2-5, with 8 bases fitting TRBD2. The V and J ends lost 5 bases and 1 base, in that order; junction bases with no gene match: 3. Germline loops: CDR1 MNHEY, CDR2 SVGEGT. The CDR3 extends over 14 amino acids. In nucleotides, the CDR3 is TGTGCCAGCAGTAGACGGGGGGGCCAAGAGACCCAGTACTTC. This sequence encodes CASSRRGGQETQYF.

V gene TRBV5-1 combines with J gene TRBJ2-7, with 9 bases that match TRBD1. The V gene end was trimmed by 3 bases and the J gene end by 2 bases; junction bases not matched to a gene: 9. This CDR3 comprises 16 residues. The germline V gene has CDR1 SGHRS and CDR2 YFSETQ. CDR3: CASSSPRTGEAYEQYF. In DNA, the CDR3 is TGCGCCAGCAGCTCGCCGAGGACAGGGGAAGCCTACGAGCAGTACTTC.

This chain uses TRBV5-6 with TRBJ1-4, with 9 positions matching TRBD1. The CDR3 consists of 17 residues. Germline CDR1 reads SGHDT; CDR2 reads YYEEEE. Trimming removed 3 bases from V and 5 bases from J; junction bases left unmatched: 11. DNA of the CDR3: TGTGCCAGCAGCTCTCATCCCGGGACAGGGACCAATGAAAAACTGTTTTTT. Protein product: CASSSHPGTGTNEKLFF.

The chain has TRBV27 and TRBJ2-3, with TRBD1 matching 11 bases. The length of the CDR3 is 15 residues. Trimming cost V 3 bases and J 8 bases; bases outside gene matches: 7. Germline CDR1 MNHEY, CDR2 SMNVEV (reference sequence). CDR3 amino acids: CASSFRDRGFGTQYF. The CDR3 nucleotides are TGTGCCAGCAGTTTCCGGGACAGGGGGTTCGGTACGCAGTATTTT.

The chain joins TRBV5-6 to TRBJ2-7, with a tentative D call TRBD2 (6 bases). This CDR3 has 15 residues. V lost 1 base to trimming and J lost 5 bases, with 16 bases between them. The germline V gene encodes CDR1 SGHDT and CDR2 YYEEEE. The CDR3 nucleotides read TGTGCCAGCAGCTTGCGCCAGGGTCGGGGGAACGAGCAGTACTTC. Its protein is CASSLRQGRGNEQYF. The full variable domain, rest sourced from reference TRBV5-6 and TRBJ2-7, is DAGVTQSPTHLIKTRGQQVTLRCSPKSGHDTVSWYQQALGQGPQFIFQYYEEEERQRGNFPDRFSGHQFPNYSSELNVNALLLGDSALYLCASSLRQGRGNEQYFGPGTRLTVT.

This chain links TRBV4-2 with TRBJ2-7; no firm D call. This CDR3 comprises 14 residues. CDR1 and CDR2 from the germline V gene are LGHNA and YNFKEQ. Deletions cut 3 bases from V and 3 bases from J, with 12 bases between. The CDR3 region has the DNA TGTGCCAGCAGCCATCCAGATGTGTACTACGAGCAGTACTTC. The encoded protein is CASSHPDVYYEQYF.

To note about this clone: This sample also contains other DNA sequences that code for the same CDR3. The genes are TRBV2 and TRBJ2-1; 9 nucleotides match TRBD2. Germline CDR1 is SNHLY and CDR2 is FYNNEI. J lost 0 bases, V lost 5 bases, and 2 bases had no gene match. The CDR3 extends over 15 amino acids. CDR3 in amino acids: CASSRSGSSYNEQFF. CDR3 nucleotides: TGTGCCAGCAGTCGTAGCGGGAGCTCCTACAATGAGCAGTTCTTC.

The chain carries TRBV29-1 and TRBJ2-5, with TRBD2 matching over 7 bases. The CDR3 totals 12 residues. V gave up 0 bases and J gave up 6 bases; unmatched junction bases: 1. Germline V gene sequence: CDR1 SQVTM, CDR2 ANQGSEA. CDR3 coding DNA: TGCAGCGTTGAAGAGGGAGGGAAGACCCAGTACTTC. As protein: CSVEEGGKTQYF.

V usage is TRBV4-1 and J usage is TRBJ1-2; no clear D gene. V lost 4 bases to trimming and J lost 0 bases, with 9 bases between them. There are 14 residues in the CDR3. Germline V gene sequence: CDR1 MGHRA, CDR2 YSYEKL. The CDR3 protein is CASSPREANYGYTF. The CDR3 bases are TGCGCCAGCAGCCCACGAGAGGCTAACTATGGCTACACCTTC.

The chain employs TRBV5-4 and TRBJ1-1; 8 bases are a match to TRBD1. There are 13 residues in the CDR3. Germline CDR1 SGHNT, CDR2 YYREEE (reference sequence). J gave up 6 bases and V 0 bases, and 1 base lay outside the gene matches. In nucleotides, the CDR3 is TGTGCCAGCAGCTTGGACAGGGGGTCTGAAGCTTTCTTT. It specifies CASSLDRGSEAFF.

The gene calls are TRBV28 and TRBJ1-2; weak D call: TRBD1 (6 bases). The CDR3 runs to 13 residues. With 10 bases removed from V and 8 bases from J, the gap between germline ends came to 20 bases. CDR1 and CDR2 (germline): MDHEN, SYDVKM. The CDR3 loop reads CATSDSIVRGYTF. The CDR3 bases are TGTGCCACCTCGGACAGTATCGTTCGCGGCTACACCTTC.

This clone was detected only a few times. This chain connects TRBV20-1 to TRBJ2-3; 12 bases align to TRBD2. Germline CDR1 and CDR2: DFQATT and SNEGSKA (reference sequence). With 3 bases clipped from V and 3 bases from J, the junction kept 10 bases outside the gene matches. The CDR3 has 17 amino acids. The CDR3 loop reads CSASAASGGENTDTQYF. CDR3 nucleotides: TGCAGTGCTAGTGCGGCTAGCGGGGGGGAAAATACAGATACGCAGTATTTT.

This clone appeared a few times. The chain has TRBV6-6 and TRBJ2-7; 14 bases are a match to TRBD2. The CDR3 is made up of 17 amino acids. CDR1 is MNHNY, CDR2 SVGAGI, per germline (reference sequence). With 5 bases clipped from V and 2 bases from J, the junction kept 8 bases outside the gene matches. CDR3 DNA sequence: TGTGCCAGCAGTCCCGGGACTAGCGGGAGAGGTGCCTACGAGCAGTACTTC. This sequence encodes CASSPGTSGRGAYEQYF.

The genes are TRBV5-6 and TRBJ2-1; a possible D gene is TRBD2 (6 bases). V was cut by 3 bases and J by 7 bases, with 14 bases left in between. CDR1 and CDR2 (germline): SGHDT, YYEEEE. This CDR3 contains 14 residues. In DNA, the CDR3 is TGTGCCAGCAGCTATTGGCGGGAAAATAATGAGCAGTTCTTC. It codes for CASSYWRENNEQFF.

This rearrangement joins TRBV6-5 to TRBJ2-3; 7 bases map to TRBD2. After removal of 11 bases from V and 2 bases from J, the junction contained 7 bases not matched to a gene. The germline gives CDR1 MNHEY, CDR2 SVGAGI. This CDR3 is built from 13 residues. CDR3 nucleotide sequence: TGTGCCTCCTCGGGGGGATTCACAGATACGCAGTATTTT. Residues: CASSGGFTDTQYF.

The chain joins TRBV27 to TRBJ2-7, with a possible D match to TRBD1 (6 bases). Trimming removed 6 bases at V and 5 bases at J, with 17 bases between. This CDR3 comprises 14 residues. The germline gives CDR1 MNHEY, CDR2 SMNVEV (reference sequence). This chain's CDR3 is CASSVDSSWNEQYF. The CDR3 DNA sequence: TGTGCCAGCAGCGTGGACAGCAGCTGGAACGAGCAGTACTTC.

V is TRBV7-2 and J is TRBJ1-5; D perhaps matches TRBD1 (5 bases). The CDR3 runs 15 residues. Trimming stripped 3 bases from V and 3 bases from J, with 12 bases between. CDR1 is SGHTA, CDR2 FQGNSA, per germline. As DNA, the CDR3 is TGTGCCAGCAGCTTCGCGGGGGGTAACAATCAGCCCCAGCATTTT. As protein: CASSFAGGNNQPQHF.

Regarding this clone: No DNA is shown, since the ends of the CDR3 on it are uncertain; the CDR3 is the one TCRdb lists. The rearrangement joins TRBV19 to TRBJ1-6; the table gives TRBD1 as D, unverified against the DNA. The germline V gene encodes CDR1 LNHDA and CDR2 SQIVND (reference sequence). The CDR3 is 11 residues long, ends included. CDR3 residues: CASSVGQGNHF.

This chain connects TRBV12-3 or TRBV12-4 to TRBJ1-1, with D perhaps matching TRBD1 (5 bases). The V end was cut by 5 bases, the J end by 10 bases, with 11 bases between. The CDR3 runs to 11 residues. The CDR3 loop is CASSHRSRAFF. CDR3 DNA: TGTGCCAGCAGTCACAGGTCTCGAGCTTTCTTT.

This chain joins TRBV25-1 and TRBJ2-7, with 7 nucleotides matching TRBD2. The CDR3 contains 16 residues. Per germline, CDR1 MGHDK and CDR2 SYGVNS. Trimming cost V 1 base and J 5 bases; bases outside gene matches: 11. In nucleotides, the CDR3 is TGTGCCAGCAGTGAATCTTGGACTAGGATGGGGGACGAGCAGTACTTC. It translates to CASSESWTRMGDEQYF.

The table lists this clone with a few counts. The rearrangement joins TRBV30 to TRBJ2-2, with 7 positions matching TRBD1. This CDR3 spans 12 amino acids. V lost 5 bases to trimming and J lost 5 bases; unmatched junction nucleotides: 2. Germline values: CDR1 GTSNPN, CDR2 SVGIG (reference sequence). The CDR3 DNA follows: TGTGCCTGGTCCAGGGGGACCGGGGAGCTGTTTTTT. As protein: CAWSRGTGELFF.